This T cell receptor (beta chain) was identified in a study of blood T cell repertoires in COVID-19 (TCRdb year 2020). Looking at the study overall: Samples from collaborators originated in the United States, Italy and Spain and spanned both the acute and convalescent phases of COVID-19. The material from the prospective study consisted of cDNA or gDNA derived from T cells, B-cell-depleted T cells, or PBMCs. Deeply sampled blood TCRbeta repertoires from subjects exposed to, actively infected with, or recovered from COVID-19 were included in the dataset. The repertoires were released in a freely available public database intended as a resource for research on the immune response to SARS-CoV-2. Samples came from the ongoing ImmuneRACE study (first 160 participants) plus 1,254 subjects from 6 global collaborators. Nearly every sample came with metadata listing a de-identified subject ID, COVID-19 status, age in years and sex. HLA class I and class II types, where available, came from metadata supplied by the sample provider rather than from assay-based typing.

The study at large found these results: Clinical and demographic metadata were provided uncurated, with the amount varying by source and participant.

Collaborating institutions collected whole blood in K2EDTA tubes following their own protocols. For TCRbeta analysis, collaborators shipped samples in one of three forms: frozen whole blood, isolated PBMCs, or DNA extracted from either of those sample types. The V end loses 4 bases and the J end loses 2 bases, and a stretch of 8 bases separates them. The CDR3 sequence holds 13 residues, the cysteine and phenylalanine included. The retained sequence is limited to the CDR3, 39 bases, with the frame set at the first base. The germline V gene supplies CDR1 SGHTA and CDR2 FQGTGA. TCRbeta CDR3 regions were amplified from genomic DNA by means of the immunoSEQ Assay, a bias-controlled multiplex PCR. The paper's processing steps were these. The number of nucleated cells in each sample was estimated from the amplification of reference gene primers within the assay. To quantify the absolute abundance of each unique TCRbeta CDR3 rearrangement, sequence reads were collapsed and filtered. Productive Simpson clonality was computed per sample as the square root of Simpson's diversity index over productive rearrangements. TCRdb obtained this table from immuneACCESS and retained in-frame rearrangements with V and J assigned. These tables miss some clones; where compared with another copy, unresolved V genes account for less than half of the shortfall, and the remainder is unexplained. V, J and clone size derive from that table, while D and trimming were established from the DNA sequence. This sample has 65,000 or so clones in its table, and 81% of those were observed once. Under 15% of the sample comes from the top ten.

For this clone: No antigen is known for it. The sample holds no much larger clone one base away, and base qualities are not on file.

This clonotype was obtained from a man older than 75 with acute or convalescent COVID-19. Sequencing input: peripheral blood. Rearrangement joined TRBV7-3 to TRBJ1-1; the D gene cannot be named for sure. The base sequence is TGTGCCAGCAGCTCATTAGATAACACTGAAGCTTTCTTT. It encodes CASSSLDNTEAFF.